The rows below give T cell receptor beta chains drawn from one sample of a study of cytomegalovirus exposure and HLA in healthy donors. Sequenced by immunoSEQ multiplex PCR; TCRdb stores in-frame clones only, minus some. The repertoire has some 100,000 clones, approximately 68% of them found once; the top ten carry 4.8%. Sequences were obtained from PBMCs. These receptors all stem from a woman aged 18 to 35 in good health and CMV-seropositive. CDR3s include the opening cysteine and the closing phenylalanine or tryptophan. D genes are given only for firm matches. Clone sizes are given selectively: once, few, many, or a class where the clone is expanded.

J	D	size	length	V	DNA	CDR3
TRBJ2-1	.	.	15	TRBV6-4	TGTGCCAGCAGTGACTTAGGGGGGGGGCACAATGAGCAGTTCTTC	CASSDLGGGHNEQFF
TRBJ2-5	.	few	15	TRBV5-1	TGCGCCAGCAGCGATGGACAGGGCGGGGGAGAGACCCAGTACTTC	CASSDGQGGGETQYF
TRBJ1-2	TRBD1	.	14	TRBV25-1	TGTGCCAGCAGTGAAGGGGACAGGGGGCATGGCTACACCTTC	CASSEGDRGHGYTF
TRBJ1-2	TRBD1	.	14	TRBV28	TGTGCCAGTACTCATATCAGGGGGCTAAATGGCTACACCTTC	CASTHIRGLNGYTF
TRBJ2-1	TRBD1	.	14	TRBV30	TGTGCCTGGATACGGGACAGTCATACAAGTGAGCAGTTCTTC	CAWIRDSHTSEQFF
TRBJ2-3	TRBD1	.	13	TRBV6-4	TGTGCCAGCAATACAGGGGCAGGGGATACGCAGTATTTT	CASNTGAGDTQYF
TRBJ1-2	TRBD1	.	19	TRBV7-9	TGTGCCAGCAGCCCCCCGTCCTGGGGGACAGGGGTCGTTCGCTATGGCTACACCTTC	CASSPPSWGTGVVRYGYTF
TRBJ2-7	TRBD1	.	15	TRBV5-1	TGCGCCAGCAGCCCCGACAGGGCCATATCCTACGAGCAGTACTTC	CASSPDRAISYEQYF
TRBJ2-7	.	.	14	TRBV7-6	TGTGCCAGCAGCTTAGTTTTCAGGTCATACGAGCAGTACTTC	CASSLVFRSYEQYF
TRBJ2-7	.	.	15	TRBV7-9	TGTGCGAGCAGCTTAGTACTCCCTCAGGGGTCCGAGCAGTACTTC	CASSLVLPQGSEQYF
TRBJ1-4	TRBD1	once	15	TRBV28	TGTGCCAGCAGTTTACCGGGACAGGGAGGTGAAAAACTGTTTTTT	CASSLPGQGGEKLFF
TRBJ1-4	.	.	16	TRBV4-2	TGTGCCAGCAGCCAAGGGAGCTTGTCAACTAATGAAAAACTGTTTTTT	CASSQGSLSTNEKLFF
TRBJ2-1	.	.	14	TRBV18	TGTGCCAGCTCACCACCGTCTCAGGCCTATCAGGCGTTCTTC	CASSPPSQAYQAFF
TRBJ2-5	TRBD2	.	15	TRBV19	TGTGCCAGTAGCCTACTAGCGGGAGAGGGGGAGACCCAGTACTTC	CASSLLAGEGETQYF
TRBJ1-4	.	once	14	TRBV25-1	TGTGCCAGCAGTGACAGAACAACTAATGAAAAACTGTTTTTT	CASSDRTTNEKLFF
TRBJ2-1	.	.	16	TRBV27	TGTGCCAGCAGTTTAGGCGGGACCCCCCCGTACAATGAGCAGTTCTTC	CASSLGGTPPYNEQFF
TRBJ2-7	TRBD2	once	14	TRBV5-4	TGTGCCAGCAGGCTAGCGGGAGGGCCGGGGGAGCAGTACTTC	CASRLAGGPGEQYF
TRBJ2-1	TRBD1	.	16	TRBV19	TGTGCCAGTAGTAACGGACAGGGAGTCATGCACAATGAGCAGTTCTTC	CASSNGQGVMHNEQFF
TRBJ1-2	TRBD1	.	13	TRBV19	TGTGCCGGATACTCTGGACAGGGTGGCGGCTACACCTTC	CAGYSGQGGGYTF
TRBJ1-1	TRBD1	.	17	TRBV5-1	TGCGCCAGCAGCTTGGCCGGGGGACAGGGTGGGGATGCAGAAGCTTTCTTT	CASSLAGGQGGDAEAFF
TRBJ2-7	.	.	16	TRBV6-5	TGTGCCAGCAGTTCCCCCTCAGCGGATAGCTCCTACGAGCAGTACTTC	CASSSPSADSSYEQYF
TRBJ1-5	.	.	13	TRBV19	TGTGCCAGTAGTACGAGACGGGATCAGCCCCAGCATTTT	CASSTRRDQPQHF
TRBJ2-5	.	.	18	TRBV27	TGTGCCAGCAGTTTATCAGCTGGGATGGGGGACATCCAAGAGACCCAGTACTTC	CASSLSAGMGDIQETQYF
TRBJ1-5	.	few	13	TRBV19	TGTGCCAGTATAGGAGAGGGAGTACAGCCCCAGCATTTT	CASIGEGVQPQHF
TRBJ2-7	.	.	14	TRBV5-5	TGTGCCAGCAGCTTGGGGCCAGGGGACTACGAGCAGTACTTC	CASSLGPGDYEQYF
TRBJ1-3	.	.	14	TRBV28	TGTGCCAGCAGCCTCGGGGTAGGCAGGAACACCATATATTTT	CASSLGVGRNTIYF
TRBJ2-1	TRBD2	.	16	TRBV7-2	TGTGCCAGCAGCTTTCGGGAACTAGCGGGAGAGTTTGAGCAGTTCTTC	CASSFRELAGEFEQFF
TRBJ1-4	.	few	16	TRBV7-2	TGTGCCAGCAGCCCATCCCGTGCAGGGGAGAGAGAAAAACTGTTTTTT	CASSPSRAGEREKLFF
TRBJ1-1	.	many	16	TRBV9	TGTGCCAGCAGCACCAGCTACAGGGTCGGTGGCACTGAAGCTTTCTTT	CASSTSYRVGGTEAFF
TRBJ1-1	.	.	15	TRBV7-9	TGTGCCAGCAGCTTACCCCAGGGGAGGGGGACTGAAGCTTTCTTT	CASSLPQGRGTEAFF
TRBJ2-3	.	few	15	TRBV6-1	TGTGCCAGCAGTGAAGCGCTTGGGGGCATGGATACGCAGTATTTT	CASSEALGGMDTQYF
TRBJ2-7	TRBD1	few	14	TRBV6-1	TGTGCCAGCAGCTTGGACAGGGCTGATAACGAGCAGTACTTC	CASSLDRADNEQYF
TRBJ1-1	.	.	13	TRBV6-4	TGTGCCAGCAGTGACAATATGAACACTGAAGCTTTCTTT	CASSDNMNTEAFF
TRBJ2-6	.	.	16	TRBV7-8	TGTGCCAGCAGCTTAGCGATACAGTCTGGGGCCAACGTCCTGACTTTC	CASSLAIQSGANVLTF
TRBJ1-5	.	.	15	TRBV10-3	TGTGCCATCAGCTTGGGACTTCATAGCAATCAGCCCCAGCATTTT	CAISLGLHSNQPQHF
TRBJ2-5	.	.	11	TRBV7-9	TGTGCCAGCAGCCGTCTGGAGACCCAGTACTTC	CASSRLETQYF
TRBJ2-7	TRBD2	few	14	TRBV6-5	TGTGCCAGCAGCCGACTAGCGGGAAGGGACGAGCAGTACTTC	CASSRLAGRDEQYF
TRBJ2-1	TRBD1	.	15	TRBV7-9	TGTGCCAGCAGCCACCGGGACAGGGATTACAATGAGCAGTTCTTC	CASSHRDRDYNEQFF
TRBJ1-1	.	.	13	TRBV11-3	TGTGCCAGCAGCTTTACAGAGAACACTGAAGCTTTCTTT	CASSFTENTEAFF
TRBJ2-7	TRBD2	once	17	TRBV5-1	TGCGCCAGCAGCCCCCGTACGGGGACTACGGTCTCCTACGAGCAGTACTTC	CASSPRTGTTVSYEQYF
TRBJ2-1	.	.	12	TRBV10-3	TGTGCCATCAGTGCGTCCGACAATGAGCAGTTCTTC	CAISASDNEQFF
TRBJ2-5	.	.	10	TRBV30	TGTGCCTGGAGTGGGATGGAGCAGTACTTC	CAWSGMEQYF
TRBJ2-7	.	.	11	TRBV18	TGTGCCAGCTCACCTTCTACTCCTCAGTACTTC	CASSPSTPQYF
TRBJ2-2	TRBD2	.	16	TRBV7-3	TGTGCCAGCAGCTTGGGACTAGCGGGAGTGGACGGGGAGCTGTTTTTT	CASSLGLAGVDGELFF
TRBJ1-1	.	.	13	TRBV7-2	TGTGCCAGCAGCTTACAAGAGGACACTGAAGCTTTCTTT	CASSLQEDTEAFF
TRBJ2-7	TRBD1	.	14	TRBV30	TGTGCCTGGACACGCGGACAGGGGCTCTACGAGCAGTACTTC	CAWTRGQGLYEQYF
TRBJ2-5	.	.	13	TRBV7-3	TGTGCCAGCAGCTTAGGTGTCGGAGAGACCCAGTACTTC	CASSLGVGETQYF
TRBJ2-2	.	few	17	TRBV9	TGTGCCAGCGCCTCGAGGGGGAGGGTAAGGGGAACCGGGGAGCTGTTTTTT	CASASRGRVRGTGELFF
TRBJ2-7	TRBD2	.	14	TRBV25-1	TGTGCCAGCAGCCGGGAGGCGAGCTCCTACGAGCAGTACTTC	CASSREASSYEQYF
TRBJ2-1	.	.	14	TRBV6-1	TGTGCCAGCAGTGTTGGAGGCCCGGGGGATGAGCAGTTCTTC	CASSVGGPGDEQFF
TRBJ1-1	.	few	16	TRBV9	TGTGCCAGCACCTTAGCGGCGGGGGGGGGCCTCACTGAAGCTTTCTTT	CASTLAAGGGLTEAFF
TRBJ1-2	TRBD1	.	14	TRBV18	TGTGCCAGCTCACCGGGCGACAGGGGATATGGCTACACCTTC	CASSPGDRGYGYTF
TRBJ1-2	.	.	12	TRBV2	TGTGCCATAACGACAGGATCCTATGGCTACACCTTC	CAITTGSYGYTF
TRBJ2-7	TRBD1	.	14	TRBV7-9	TGTGCCAGCAGCCGACAGGGGGCGAGTTACGAGCAGTACTTC	CASSRQGASYEQYF
TRBJ1-4	.	.	16	TRBV4-1	TGCGCCAGCAGCCAAGAGGGAGGGGAAGGGGCCGAAAAACTGTTTTTT	CASSQEGGEGAEKLFF
TRBJ2-3	TRBD1	.	14	TRBV29-1	TGCAGCGCAGTTAAGGACAGGGACACAGATACGCAGTATTTT	CSAVKDRDTDTQYF
TRBJ2-1	TRBD2	.	15	TRBV5-1	TGCGCCAGCAGCCCAGGACTAGCGGAGAACAATGAGCAGTTCTTC	CASSPGLAENNEQFF